One sample yielded the 20 T cell receptor beta chains listed below, sequenced in a study of cytomegalovirus exposure and HLA in healthy donors. Researchers ran the PCR with 60 Vbeta and 13 Jbeta primers. Clones were read by immunoSEQ multiplex PCR, and TCRdb kept only the in-frame ones, dropping some. The data show approximately 180,000 clones, with around 87% seen just once and roughly 1.7% held by the top ten. Specimen: PBMCs. The receptors shown here come from a woman between 18 and 30 years old in good health and CMV-seronegative.

V usage is TRBV7-9 and J usage is TRBJ2-7, with D possibly being TRBD2 (6 bases). Germline lookup yields CDR1 SEHNR and CDR2 FQNEAQ (reference sequence). V lost 5 bases to trimming and J lost 3 bases, with 8 bases between them. This CDR3 is built from 12 residues. CDR3 protein: CASSGGDYEQYF. Written as DNA, the CDR3 is TGTGCCAGCAGCGGAGGGGACTACGAGCAGTACTTC.

On this clone itself: This sample includes further DNA sequences coding for the same CDR3. The V gene is TRBV27, the J gene TRBJ1-2; weak D call: TRBD1 (6 bases). The CDR3 consists of 13 residues. V was cut by 3 bases and J by 8 bases, with 13 bases left in between. In germline, CDR1 is MNHEY, CDR2 SMNVEV (reference sequence). The DNA of the CDR3 is TGTGCCAGCAGTTTCGGAACAGGGTGGGGCTACACCTTC. This codes for CASSFGTGWGYTF.

This chain uses TRBV7-9 with TRBJ2-5; D is ambiguous. CDR1 and CDR2 from the germline V gene are SEHNR and FQNEAQ (reference sequence). V lost 1 base and J 7 bases, leaving 13 bases between the germline ends. The CDR3 is 14 residues long. The CDR3 nucleotides are TGTGCCAGCAGCTTAGATCTTCTGCCGCGGACCCAGTACTTC. It codes for CASSLDLLPRTQYF.

V and J are TRBV29-1 and TRBJ2-1, with a possible D match to TRBD2 (5 bases). Between the trimmed V and J ends, which lost 3 bases and 2 bases, there was a span of 17 bases. Germline-derived CDR1 and CDR2 are SQVTM and ANQGSEA. The CDR3 sequence is 16 residues long. The CDR3 nucleotides read TGCAGCGTTGAGGGAGTGCTAAGGAGTACCTACAATGAGCAGTTCTTC. Residues: CSVEGVLRSTYNEQFF.

The rearrangement joins TRBV18 to TRBJ2-3; D is unresolved. With 0 bases removed from V and 3 bases from J, the gap between germline ends came to 13 bases. This CDR3 has 16 amino acids. The germline V gene encodes CDR1 KGHSH and CDR2 LQKENI. The CDR3: CASSPPAGSTTDTQYF. The CDR3 DNA follows: TGTGCCAGCTCACCACCGGCAGGTAGTACGACAGATACGCAGTATTTT.

V is TRBV18 and J is TRBJ2-7; 8 nucleotides agree with TRBD1. V shed 1 base, J shed 5 bases, and the junction held 1 base outside the gene matches. The CDR3 totals 13 residues. Looked up from germline, CDR1 is KGHSH and CDR2 is LQKENI. CDR3: CASSPQQGDEQYF. The CDR3 DNA sequence: TGTGCCAGCTCACCACAACAGGGGGACGAGCAGTACTTC.

The rearrangement links TRBV7-9 to TRBJ2-7; 7 bases are shared with TRBD1. V lost 4 bases, J lost 4 bases, and 10 bases stayed unmatched. The CDR3 consists of 15 residues. Germline CDR1 and CDR2: SEHNR and FQNEAQ (reference sequence). The CDR3 protein is CASSSLTGTVYEQYF. The CDR3 DNA reads TGTGCCAGCAGCTCCTTGACCGGGACAGTATACGAGCAGTACTTC.

The CDR3 spells CAWTSWEGGEKLFF. The DNA of the CDR3 is TGTGCCTGGACCTCATGGGAGGGGGGAGAAAAACTGTTTTTT. This chain uses TRBV30 with TRBJ1-4, with D perhaps matching TRBD1 (6 bases). CDR1 is GTSNPN and CDR2 is SVGIG in the germline V gene (reference sequence). This CDR3 is built from 14 residues. V lost 4 bases, J lost 8 bases, and 17 bases lay in between.

The gene calls are TRBV10-1 and TRBJ1-6, with 9 bases lining up with TRBD1. V lost 5 bases to trimming and J lost 8 bases; unmatched junction nucleotides: 4. This CDR3 is built from 14 residues. Germline loops: CDR1 WNHNN, CDR2 SYGVQD (reference sequence). Here the CDR3 reads CASSPGTGYSPLHF. In DNA, the CDR3 is TGCGCCAGCAGTCCCGGGACAGGGTATTCACCCCTCCACTTT.

The sample holds one count of this clone. The chain is built from TRBV30 and TRBJ1-3; D uncertain. Germline V gene sequence: CDR1 GTSNPN, CDR2 SVGIG (reference sequence). This CDR3 region has 16 residues. V dropped 3 bases and J dropped 0 bases, with 15 bases sitting between them. The CDR3 loop reads CAWRPRRGSSGNTIYF. In DNA, the CDR3 is TGTGCCTGGAGGCCTCGTCGGGGAAGCTCTGGAAACACCATATATTTT.

The chain uses TRBV9 and TRBJ2-5; the D gene is possibly TRBD2 (5 bases). This CDR3 has 17 residues. Germline V lookup: CDR1 SGDLS, CDR2 YYNGEE. The V gene lost 3 bases and the J gene lost 0 bases, with 18 bases spanning the gap. The CDR3 DNA sequence: TGTGCCAGCAGCGCCCATCTGACGGGGATATACCAAGAGACCCAGTACTTC. Translated: CASSAHLTGIYQETQYF.

This rearrangement joins TRBV18 to TRBJ2-7, with 10 bases fitting TRBD1. Germline loops: CDR1 KGHSH, CDR2 LQKENI. The V segment lost 3 bases and the J segment 1 base; nucleotides outside the gene matches: 3. The CDR3 is 15 amino acids. CDR3 sequence reads: CASSPGTGVSYEQYF. The CDR3 DNA is TGTGCCAGCTCACCCGGGACAGGGGTATCCTACGAGCAGTACTTC.

The V and J genes are TRBV30 and TRBJ2-5; 11 bases align to TRBD1. V lost 1 base to trimming and J lost 5 bases; unmatched junction nucleotides: 3. CDR1 and CDR2 (germline): GTSNPN, SVGIG (reference sequence). The CDR3 sequence is 14 residues long. The CDR3 is CAWSGGQGAETQYF. The CDR3 region has the DNA TGTGCCTGGAGTGGAGGACAGGGGGCCGAGACCCAGTACTTC. Supplemented by reference TRBV30 and TRBJ2-5, the full variable domain reads SQTIHQWPATLVQPVGSPLSLECTVEGTSNPNLYWYRQAAGRGLQLLFYSVGIGQISSEVPQNLSASRPQDRQFILSSKKLLLSDSGFYLCAWSGGQGAETQYFGPGTRLLVL.

V gene TRBV5-1 combines with J gene TRBJ1-6; D gene ambiguous. The germline V and J ends were trimmed by 4 bases and 3 bases, with 14 bases remaining between them. This CDR3 is built from 16 residues. CDR1 and CDR2 from the germline V gene are SGHRS and YFSETQ. This CDR3 is CASSQPTGDYNSPLHF. The CDR3 DNA is TGCGCCAGCAGCCAGCCGACGGGAGACTATAATTCACCCCTCCACTTT.

CDR3 sequence (DNA): TGTGCCAGCAGCTTACAGGAGGAAGCTTTCTTT. It translates to CASSLQEEAFF. The V call is TRBV5-6, the J call TRBJ1-1; D possibly corresponds to TRBD1 (5 bases). V lost 2 bases, J lost 8 bases, and 7 bases lay in between. From germline, CDR1 is SGHDT and CDR2 YYEEEE. The CDR3 is 11 amino acids.

This clone came up once. The chain uses TRBV18 and TRBJ2-1; TRBD1 aligns across 10 bases. Germline V gene data show CDR1 as KGHSH and CDR2 as LQKENI. The CDR3 is 16 amino acids. The V segment lost 5 bases and the J segment 4 bases; nucleotides outside the gene matches: 8. The CDR3 sequence: CASSATEGQGYNEQFF. CDR3 nucleotides: TGTGCCAGCTCAGCTACCGAGGGACAGGGGTACAATGAGCAGTTCTTC.

The chain joins TRBV5-6 to TRBJ1-2; unclear D gene. The germline V gene has CDR1 SGHDT and CDR2 YYEEEE. The V end lost 0 bases, the J end lost 1 base, and 7 bases lay between the germline ends. The CDR3 is 14 amino acids. CDR3 sequence (DNA): TGTGCCAGCAGCTTGGCCGCAGATAACTATGGCTACACCTTC. Residues: CASSLAADNYGYTF.

The chain combines TRBV2 with TRBJ2-2, with unresolved D. Germline lookup yields CDR1 SNHLY and CDR2 FYNNEI. This CDR3 has 13 residues. Trimming took off 3 bases at V and 3 bases at J, with 5 bases between the two ends. CDR3 DNA sequence: TGTGCCAGCAGTGATCAGTACACCGGGGAGCTGTTTTTT. Protein: CASSDQYTGELFF.

The J gene is TRBJ1-3, the V gene TRBV6-5; D is unresolved. Per germline, CDR1 MNHEY and CDR2 SVGAGI. The CDR3 extends over 14 amino acids. Trimming left V 0 bases short and J 1 base short, with 4 bases between. The CDR3 loop is CASSYSGSGNTIYF. The CDR3 DNA follows: TGTGCCAGCAGTTACTCCGGTTCTGGAAACACCATATATTTT.

Notes on this clone: The identical CDR3 is also encoded by other nucleotide sequences in the sample. The CDR3 nucleotides read TGTGCCAGCACCGGGGGTGACTATGGCTACACCTTC. It encodes CASTGGDYGYTF. This chain joins TRBV6-5 and TRBJ1-2; the D gene is possibly TRBD1 (5 bases). The CDR3 length is 12 residues. Germline assignment: CDR1 MNHEY and CDR2 SVGAGI. With 7 bases removed from V and 3 bases from J, the gap between germline ends came to 9 bases.